This record concerns one T cell receptor beta chain sequence. This sample was taken from a study of technical replicates of blood from several donors. The assay was immunoSEQ multiplex PCR, and TCRdb's table has in-frame clones only and misses some. The sample contains over 70,000 clones, around 97% of which appear only once. Between the trimmed V and J ends, which lost 4 bases and 0 bases, there was a span of 8 bases. The CDR3 runs to 14 residues. Germline V gives CDR1 SGHRS, CDR2 YFSETQ. The sequenced material came from T cells isolated from PBMCs. This clonotype was sampled from a human donor in good health. The chain couples TRBV5-1 to TRBJ1-5; D is uncertain. CDR3 in DNA: TGCGCCAGCAGCGAGGGTGTTAGCAATCAGCCCCAGCATTTT. Translated: CASSEGVSNQPQHF.